The 15 T cell receptor beta chains below all came from one sample that was sequenced in a study of chemoradiotherapy in HPV16-positive cancers. TCRdb keeps only in-frame clones here, not all; method: immunoSEQ multiplex PCR. This repertoire shows approximately 12,000 clones, about 70% found once; its top ten account for 16%. This material was acquired from a patient who underwent chemoradiotherapy. These receptors all come from a human donor with HPV-associated anogenital cancer.

Points on this clone: The germline gene is not matched at one end of the junction; a read error may be the cause. The CDR3 DNA sequence: TGCAGCGTTAAAGAGGGACAGGGTGGCAATCAGCCCCAGCATTTT. Its translation is CSVKEGQGGNQPQHF. V gene TRBV29-1 combines with J gene TRBJ1-5; 9 bases align to TRBD1. This CDR3 comprises 15 residues. CDR1 SQVTM and CDR2 ANQGSEA come from the germline V gene.

The chain carries TRBV7-9 and TRBJ2-7; the match to TRBD2 covers 9 bases. The CDR3 contains 15 residues. The germline CDR1 and CDR2 sequences are SEHNR and FQNEAQ (reference sequence). V dropped 5 bases and J dropped 3; count of bases not matched to a gene: 8. In nucleotides, the CDR3 is TGTGCCAGCAGCCCACCGACTAGCGGACACTACGAGCAGTACTTC. This encodes CASSPPTSGHYEQYF.

The chain's CDR3 is CASSFGTAVGRTGANVLTF. The CDR3 nucleotides read TGTGCCAGCAGCTTCGGGACGGCTGTAGGAAGAACGGGGGCCAACGTCCTGACTTTC. The J gene is TRBJ2-6, the V gene TRBV7-2; D possibly matches TRBD1 or TRBD2 (5 bases each). V was pared by 3 bases and J by 4 bases, with 22 bases between. The germline CDR1 and CDR2 sequences are SGHTA and FQGNSA. There are 19 residues in the CDR3.

The genes are TRBV5-1 and TRBJ1-5; D uncertain. CDR1 SGHRS and CDR2 YFSETQ come from the germline V gene. The CDR3 spans 14 residues. Trimming shortened V by 0 bases and J by 4 bases, and 8 bases separated the two germline ends. The CDR3 DNA reads as TGCGCCAGCAGCTTGGAAGGGTGGAATCAGCCCCAGCATTTT. Encoded protein: CASSLEGWNQPQHF.

This chain joins TRBV11-2 and TRBJ2-7; no clear D. V was trimmed by 7 bases and J by 0 bases, leaving 19 bases between them. CDR3 length: 16 amino acids. The germline V gene has CDR1 SGHAT and CDR2 FQNNGV. The CDR3 loop reads CASNLMAGVSSYEQYF. CDR3 bases: TGTGCCAGCAACCTCATGGCTGGGGTTAGCTCCTACGAGCAGTACTTC. Full variable domain (outside the CDR3, taken from reference TRBV11-2 and TRBJ2-7): EAGVAQSPRYKIIEKRQSVAFWCNPISGHATLYWYQQILGQGPKLLIQFQNNGVVDDSQLPKDRFSAERLKGVDSTLKIQPAKLEDSAVYLCASNLMAGVSSYEQYFGPGTRLTVT.

The chain joins TRBV28 to TRBJ1-2; TRBD1 matches at 10 bases. This CDR3 contains 13 residues. V shed 2 bases and J 7 bases; nucleotides not matched to a gene: 1. Germline V gene sequence: CDR1 MDHEN, CDR2 SYDVKM. The CDR3 bases are TGTGCCAGCAGTTTAGGGACAGGGGCTGGCTACACCTTC. This codes for CASSLGTGAGYTF.

The sample holds a few counts of this clone. This chain links TRBV5-6 with TRBJ2-2, with D hard to call. Germline lookup yields CDR1 SGHDT and CDR2 YYEEEE. Trimming stripped 1 base from V and 7 bases from J, with 2 bases between. The CDR3 runs 11 residues. The CDR3 loop is CASSLHGELFF. CDR3 coding DNA: TGTGCCAGCAGCTTGCACGGGGAGCTGTTTTTT.

The chain links TRBV7-8 to TRBJ2-7, with a weak D call TRBD1 (5 bases). This CDR3 is 13 amino acids long. The germline gives CDR1 SGHVS, CDR2 FQNEAQ. The germline V and J ends were trimmed by 2 bases and 7 bases, with 12 bases remaining between them. CDR3 in DNA: TGTGCCAGCAGCTTAAATCAGGGCGGAGAGCAGTACTTC. Its protein product is CASSLNQGGEQYF.

This clone is deemed medium-sized. The rearrangement uses TRBV11-3 and TRBJ1-6; TRBD1 is a possible D gene (6 bases). V lost 3 bases and J 9 bases, leaving 18 bases between the germline ends. CDR1 and CDR2 from the germline V gene are SGHNT and YENEEA. This CDR3 region has 16 residues. The CDR3 region is CASSFETYGTPSPLHF. CDR3 DNA: TGTGCCAGCAGCTTCGAGACCTACGGGACACCTTCACCCCTCCACTTT. Full variable domain (rest looked up from reference TRBV11-3 and TRBJ1-6): EAGVVQSPRYKIIEKKQPVAFWCNPISGHNTLYWYLQNLGQGPELLIRYENEEAVDDSQLPKDRFSAERLKGVDSTLKIQPAELGDSAVYLCASSFETYGTPSPLHFGNGTRLTVT.

This clone was detected a few times. The CDR3 sequence: CASRDGTGNSNQPQHF. The DNA of the CDR3 is TGTGCCAGCAGGGACGGGACAGGGAATAGCAATCAGCCCCAGCATTTT. This chain connects TRBV2 to TRBJ1-5; 9 bases agree with TRBD1. This CDR3 contains 16 residues. From germline, CDR1 is SNHLY and CDR2 FYNNEI. V dropped 6 bases and J dropped 0; count of bases not matched to a gene: 6.

This clone was seen a few times. The CDR3 DNA reads as TGTGCCAGCAGCCCGGACAAGATCTACGAGCAGTACTTC. Its translation is CASSPDKIYEQYF. This chain joins TRBV6-6 and TRBJ2-7, with a tentative D call TRBD1 (5 bases). There are 13 residues in the CDR3. Germline V CDR1 and CDR2: MNHNY, SVGAGI (reference sequence). Trimming left V 6 bases short and J 3 bases short, with 12 bases between.

The J gene is TRBJ1-4, the V gene TRBV27; D gene ambiguous. The germline V gene has CDR1 MNHEY and CDR2 SMNVEV (reference sequence). Trimming pared 8 bases from V and 0 bases from J, leaving 25 bases between. The CDR3 has 19 amino acids. This chain's CDR3 is CASFRLHGRRKATNEKLFF. The CDR3 DNA reads as TGTGCCAGCTTCCGGCTCCATGGGAGACGGAAAGCAACTAATGAAAAACTGTTTTTT.

On this clone itself: This is likely a read error, given that the CDR3 carries no conserved phenylalanine or tryptophan at its end. The DNA is left out, because the CDR3 cannot be placed on it with certainty; the CDR3 is given as TCRdb lists it. This chain links TRBV20-1 with TRBJ2-3; whether TRBD2, the table's D call, matches the DNA was not checked. The CDR3 totals 11 residues, both ends included. Looked up from germline, CDR1 is DFQATT and CDR2 is SNEGSKA (reference sequence). The CDR3 loop is CSAVPGLAASY.

This clone was detected a few times. This chain uses TRBV7-2 with TRBJ2-7, with TRBD2 identical over 8 bases. With 5 bases clipped from V and 4 bases from J, the junction kept 7 bases outside the gene matches. This CDR3 comprises 14 residues. Germline CDR1 SGHTA, CDR2 FQGNSA. The CDR3 reads CASSPTSGGYEQYF. The CDR3 DNA reads TGTGCCAGCAGCCCTACTAGCGGTGGGTACGAGCAGTACTTC.

This chain links TRBV6-6 with TRBJ2-1, with 13 bases fitting TRBD2. The germline CDR1 and CDR2 sequences are MNHNY and SVGAGI (reference sequence). With V trimmed by 3 bases and J by 8 bases, 1 base remained unmatched. The CDR3 runs 14 residues. The CDR3 is CASSYGTSGDEQFF. For the CDR3, the DNA is TGTGCCAGCAGTTATGGGACTAGCGGGGATGAGCAGTTCTTC.